The 29 T cell receptor beta chains given below trace back to one sample, sequenced in a study of T cell responses to AZD1222 COVID-19 vaccine. Sequencing was performed with immunoSEQ multiplex PCR; in TCRdb, only in-frame clones are kept and a portion is missing. The sample records 170,000 or so clones, just under 95% being singletons. The sample was peripheral blood, taken 28 days after the second dose of the MenACWY control vaccine. The receptors stem from an adult who received the MenACWY meningococcal vaccine as a control.

The chain combines TRBV18 with TRBJ2-1; 10 bases align to TRBD1. This CDR3 region has 13 residues. Germline CDR1 KGHSH, CDR2 LQKENI. V dropped 3 bases and J dropped 10; count of bases not matched to a gene: 3. The CDR3 nucleotides are TGTGCCAGCTCACCTGACAGGGGGCGCGAGCAGTTCTTC. Translating it yields CASSPDRGREQFF.

The chain carries TRBV2 and TRBJ1-3; no clear D. The CDR3 sequence is 15 residues long. Germline CDR1 and CDR2: SNHLY and FYNNEI. V was pared by 7 bases and J by 0 bases, with 13 bases between. The CDR3: CASNPSVVSGNTIYF. The CDR3 region has the DNA TGTGCCAGCAACCCCTCGGTGGTCTCTGGAAACACCATATATTTT.

The chain recombines TRBV6-5 with TRBJ1-2; perhaps TRBD1 as D (6 bases). The CDR3 is 14 amino acids. The germline V gene has CDR1 MNHEY and CDR2 SVGAGI. V was trimmed by 6 bases and J by 1 base, leaving 12 bases between them. In DNA form, the CDR3 reads TGTGCCAGCAGCCCCGGGACACTTAACTATGGCTACACCTTC. The encoded protein is CASSPGTLNYGYTF.

V and J are TRBV18 and TRBJ2-7, with D possibly TRBD2 on 6 matching bases. V dropped 1 base and J dropped 5 bases, with 12 bases sitting between them. The germline CDR1 and CDR2 sequences are KGHSH and LQKENI. This CDR3 has 14 residues. DNA of the CDR3: TGTGCCAGCTCACCACTGGACGGGGGTGACGAGCAGTACTTC. Translated: CASSPLDGGDEQYF.

This clone appeared once. V gene TRBV9 combines with J gene TRBJ1-2; D is unresolved. The CDR3 loop spans 14 amino acids. V was trimmed by 4 bases and J by 10 bases, leaving 20 bases between them. Germline-derived CDR1 and CDR2 are SGDLS and YYNGEE. CDR3 sequence (DNA): TGTGCCAGCAGCTCAACGTCCGGCCCCCTAGACTACACCTTC. It specifies CASSSTSGPLDYTF. The full variable domain, rest sourced from reference TRBV9 and TRBJ1-2, is DSGVTQTPKHLITATGQRVTLRCSPRSGDLSVYWYQQSLDQGLQFLIQYYNGEERAKGNILERFSAQQFPDLHSELNLSSLELGDSALYFCASSSTSGPLDYTFGSGTRLTVV.

CDR3 DNA sequence: TGTGCCAGCAGTTCCGTCGAGCACTGGGAAGCTTTCTTT. Its translation: CASSSVEHWEAFF. The chain uses TRBV6-5 and TRBJ1-1; the D is unclear. Per germline, CDR1 MNHEY and CDR2 SVGAGI. This CDR3 has 13 residues. The ends were cut back, 4 bases at V and 8 bases at J, with 14 bases in the middle.

The chain couples TRBV3-1 (or the pseudogene TRBV3-2) to TRBJ2-3; 10 bases line up with TRBD2. CDR1 and CDR2 (germline): LGHDT, YNNKEL (reference sequence). This CDR3 comprises 14 residues. V gave up 11 bases and J gave up 2 bases; unmatched junction bases: 7. CDR3 sequence (DNA): TGTGCCGCCGGCCTAGCGGGGGCCACAGATACGCAGTATTTT. It yields the protein CAAGLAGATDTQYF.

This chain connects TRBV6-6 to TRBJ1-5; weak D call: TRBD1 (5 bases). V dropped 3 bases and J dropped 6 bases, with 15 bases sitting between them. This CDR3 is built from 15 residues. The germline gives CDR1 MNHNY, CDR2 SVGAGI (reference sequence). CDR3 bases: TGTGCCAGCAGTTATACCCAGGGCGGAGGTCAGCCCCAGCATTTT. It translates to CASSYTQGGGQPQHF.

CDR3 amino acids: CASSLGSGFYNSPLHF. CDR3 nucleotides: TGTGCCAGCAGCTTAGGTTCGGGCTTCTATAATTCACCCCTCCACTTT. The chain is built from TRBV7-9 and TRBJ1-6; no firm D call. Germline loops: CDR1 SEHNR, CDR2 FQNEAQ (reference sequence). CDR3 length: 16 residues. Trimming pared 1 base from V and 3 bases from J, leaving 10 bases between.

J is TRBJ1-5 and V is TRBV25-1; TRBD1 is a possible D gene (5 bases). Germline V gene data show CDR1 as MGHDK and CDR2 as SYGVNS. V was shortened by 6 bases and J by 2 bases, with 14 bases between the two germline ends. The CDR3 runs to 15 residues. CDR3 sequence (DNA): TGTGCCAGCAGGGGGGAAGGGATGGGCAATCAGCCCCAGCATTTT. Amino acids: CASRGEGMGNQPQHF.

The gene calls are TRBV19 and TRBJ2-2; TRBD2 aligns across 7 bases. V lost 5 bases to trimming and J lost 0 bases; unmatched junction nucleotides: 6. This CDR3 has 16 amino acids. Germline V gene sequence: CDR1 LNHDA, CDR2 SQIVND (reference sequence). CDR3 DNA sequence: TGTGCCAGTAGTCAAACGGGGGGTTCGAACACCGGGGAGCTGTTTTTT. This encodes CASSQTGGSNTGELFF.

This chain links TRBV9 with TRBJ1-4; 10 nucleotides line up with TRBD1. Germline-derived CDR1 and CDR2 are SGDLS and YYNGEE. The V segment lost 3 bases and the J segment 8 bases; nucleotides outside the gene matches: 7. This CDR3 has 15 amino acids. CDR3 sequence: CASSDRTGGGEKLFF. CDR3 in DNA: TGTGCCAGCAGCGACCGGACAGGGGGAGGCGAAAAACTGTTTTTT. The whole variable domain, remainder taken from reference TRBV9 and TRBJ1-4, is DSGVTQTPKHLITATGQRVTLRCSPRSGDLSVYWYQQSLDQGLQFLIQYYNGEERAKGNILERFSAQQFPDLHSELNLSSLELGDSALYFCASSDRTGGGEKLFFGSGTQLSVL.

V is TRBV19 and J is TRBJ1-1; TRBD1 matches 9 bases. This CDR3 has 15 amino acids. CDR1 and CDR2 from the germline V gene are LNHDA and SQIVND (reference sequence). Germline trimming cut 6 bases from V and 5 bases from J; bases unmatched to any gene: 10. In DNA form, the CDR3 reads TGTGCCAGTAGCAATGGACAGGGGCCGAGTACTGAAGCTTTCTTT. Translating it yields CASSNGQGPSTEAFF.

This clone was observed once. This chain links TRBV27 with TRBJ1-1, with D unclear. Germline CDR1 and CDR2: MNHEY and SMNVEV (reference sequence). Deletions cut 5 bases from V and 1 base from J, with 8 bases between. This CDR3 has 13 amino acids. This CDR3 is CASSAGWNTEAFF. The DNA of the CDR3 is TGTGCCAGCAGTGCCGGATGGAACACTGAAGCTTTCTTT.

The rearrangement joins TRBV7-2 to TRBJ2-4; 7 nucleotides match TRBD1. Germline loops: CDR1 SGHTA, CDR2 FQGNSA. The CDR3 runs to 16 residues. V was pared by 3 bases and J by 0 bases, with 5 bases of the junction left unmatched. CDR3 coding DNA: TGTGCCAGCAGCTTGGACAGGTCCGGAGCCAAAAACATTCAGTACTTC. This encodes CASSLDRSGAKNIQYF.

J is TRBJ1-2 and V is TRBV4-1, with a weak D call TRBD1 (5 bases). The CDR3 spans 17 residues. Trimming took off 1 base at V and 0 bases at J, with 15 bases between the two ends. Germline V gene lookup returns CDR1 MGHRA and CDR2 YSYEKL. The CDR3 here is CASSQAGRTTANYGYTF. The CDR3 bases are TGCGCCAGCAGCCAAGCGGGCAGGACAACGGCTAACTATGGCTACACCTTC.

This clone was observed once. Here the CDR3 reads CATSRDLRGGAGNEQFF. The CDR3 DNA is TGTGCCACCAGCAGAGATCTTCGCGGGGGGGCAGGCAATGAGCAGTTCTTC. The chain joins TRBV15 to TRBJ2-1; 9 bases map to TRBD2. CDR3 length equals 17 residues. Trimming cost V 0 bases and J 6 bases; bases outside gene matches: 9. CDR1 and CDR2 from the germline V gene are LNHNV and YYDKDF (reference sequence).

The DNA for the CDR3 is TGTGCCAGCAGCCAAGAGAACGAGGAGACCCAGTACTTC. This translates into CASSQENEETQYF. V gene TRBV3-1 (or the pseudogene TRBV3-2) combines with J gene TRBJ2-5; D not certain. There are 13 residues in the CDR3. Germline CDR1 LGHDT, CDR2 YNNKEL (reference sequence). Trimming took off 0 bases at V and 5 bases at J, with 7 bases between the two ends.

This clone was detected once. The chain couples TRBV7-2 to TRBJ1-6, with 7 positions matching TRBD1. The CDR3 is 15 amino acids. The V segment lost 4 bases and the J segment 6 bases; nucleotides outside the gene matches: 6. Germline loops: CDR1 SGHTA, CDR2 FQGNSA. As DNA, the CDR3 is TGTGCCAGCAGCTACTCCGGGACAGCTAATTCACCCCTCCACTTT. Its translation: CASSYSGTANSPLHF.

V is TRBV6-1 and J is TRBJ1-2; no clear D gene. V lost 3 bases, J lost 7 bases, and 6 bases lay in between. This CDR3 spans 11 amino acids. In germline, CDR1 is MNHNS, CDR2 SASEGT. The CDR3 nucleotides read TGTGCCAGCAGTGACGGTTTTGGCTACACCTTC. This sequence encodes CASSDGFGYTF.

CDR3 in DNA: TGTGCCAGCAGCCAAGAATGGGGGTCCACTGAAGCTTTCTTT. Translation gives CASSQEWGSTEAFF. This sequence joins TRBV3-1 (or the pseudogene TRBV3-2) and TRBJ1-1; TRBD1 might be the D (5 bases). V was cut by 0 bases and J by 4 bases, with 9 bases left in between. The CDR3 contains 14 residues. From germline, CDR1 is LGHDT and CDR2 YNNKEL (reference sequence).

On this clone itself: Other DNA sequences within the sample encode an identical CDR3. V usage is TRBV9 and J usage is TRBJ1-6, with D perhaps TRBD1 (5 bases). Trimming cost V 0 bases and J 8 bases, with 9 bases left between them. The germline gives CDR1 SGDLS, CDR2 YYNGEE. The CDR3 has 14 residues. CDR3 in DNA: TGTGCCAGCAGCGTAGGAGGGGAGGATTCACCCCTCCACTTT. It encodes CASSVGGEDSPLHF.

The chain carries TRBV30 and TRBJ2-7; D is perhaps TRBD1 (5 bases). CDR3 length equals 12 residues. Germline CDR1 GTSNPN, CDR2 SVGIG (reference sequence). Between the trimmed V and J ends, which lost 5 bases and 0 bases, there was a span of 8 bases. The CDR3 coding sequence is TGTGCCTGGGACAGCAACTCCTACGAGCAGTACTTC. This encodes CAWDSNSYEQYF. Variable domain in full (rest from reference TRBV30 and TRBJ2-7): SQTIHQWPATLVQPVGSPLSLECTVEGTSNPNLYWYRQAAGRGLQLLFYSVGIGQISSEVPQNLSASRPQDRQFILSSKKLLLSDSGFYLCAWDSNSYEQYFGPGTRLTVT.

The sample holds one count of this clone. The chain has TRBV3-1 (or the pseudogene TRBV3-2) and TRBJ1-1, with 7 bases aligning to TRBD1. After removal of 4 bases from V and 1 base from J, the junction contained 6 bases not matched to a gene. This CDR3 has 15 residues. The germline V gene has CDR1 LGHDT and CDR2 YNNKEL (reference sequence). The CDR3 sequence is CASSRGTDQNTEAFF. CDR3 nucleotide sequence: TGTGCCAGCAGCCGAGGGACAGACCAGAACACTGAAGCTTTCTTT.

This CDR3 reads CASTPGPLYGYTF. The CDR3 nucleotides are TGTGCCAGCACCCCCGGGCCACTCTATGGCTACACCTTC. V gene TRBV28 combines with J gene TRBJ1-2, with unresolved D. This CDR3 has 13 amino acids. V was pared by 7 bases and J by 4 bases, with 13 bases between. Germline V lookup: CDR1 MDHEN, CDR2 SYDVKM.

The CDR3 here is CASSFGKNQPQHF. DNA for the CDR3: TGTGCCAGCAGCTTTGGGAAGAATCAGCCCCAGCATTTT. The chain carries TRBV5-5 and TRBJ1-5; D not certain. Trimming left V 2 bases short and J 4 bases short, with 7 bases between. Germline-derived CDR1 and CDR2 are SGHKS and YYEKEE (reference sequence). CDR3 length equals 13 residues.

The rearrangement joins TRBV5-1 to TRBJ2-7; 7 nucleotides align to TRBD1. V trimming: 6 bases; J trimming: 2 bases; junction bases outside the gene matches: 2. The CDR3 is 12 residues long. Germline V gives CDR1 SGHRS, CDR2 YFSETQ. The CDR3 DNA sequence: TGCGCCAGCACCGGGACAGCCTACGAGCAGTACTTC. Its protein product is CASTGTAYEQYF.

V gene TRBV7-9 combines with J gene TRBJ1-5; D remains unclear. With 5 bases removed from V and 2 bases from J, the gap between germline ends came to 16 bases. This CDR3 region has 16 residues. The germline gives CDR1 SEHNR, CDR2 FQNEAQ (reference sequence). CDR3 DNA: TGTGCCAGCAGCGTCTCCGCCGGTCTCGGCAATCAGCCCCAGCATTTT. Its protein product is CASSVSAGLGNQPQHF. The whole variable domain, filled in from reference TRBV7-9 and TRBJ1-5, reads DTGVSQNPRHKITKRGQNVTFRCDPISEHNRLYWYRQTLGQGPEFLTYFQNEAQLEKSRLLSDRFSAERPKGSFSTLEIQRTEQGDSAMYLCASSVSAGLGNQPQHFGDGTRLSIL.

This clone is a singleton in its sample. This rearrangement joins TRBV5-6 to TRBJ1-3, with D possibly TRBD1 on 5 matching bases. The CDR3 is made up of 17 amino acids. Germline lookup yields CDR1 SGHDT and CDR2 YYEEEE. Between the trimmed V and J ends, which lost 4 bases and 0 bases, there was a span of 17 bases. The CDR3 sequence: CASSPRGRRLSGNTIYF. For the CDR3, the DNA is TGTGCCAGCAGCCCCCGGGGACGGCGACTCTCTGGAAACACCATATATTTT.